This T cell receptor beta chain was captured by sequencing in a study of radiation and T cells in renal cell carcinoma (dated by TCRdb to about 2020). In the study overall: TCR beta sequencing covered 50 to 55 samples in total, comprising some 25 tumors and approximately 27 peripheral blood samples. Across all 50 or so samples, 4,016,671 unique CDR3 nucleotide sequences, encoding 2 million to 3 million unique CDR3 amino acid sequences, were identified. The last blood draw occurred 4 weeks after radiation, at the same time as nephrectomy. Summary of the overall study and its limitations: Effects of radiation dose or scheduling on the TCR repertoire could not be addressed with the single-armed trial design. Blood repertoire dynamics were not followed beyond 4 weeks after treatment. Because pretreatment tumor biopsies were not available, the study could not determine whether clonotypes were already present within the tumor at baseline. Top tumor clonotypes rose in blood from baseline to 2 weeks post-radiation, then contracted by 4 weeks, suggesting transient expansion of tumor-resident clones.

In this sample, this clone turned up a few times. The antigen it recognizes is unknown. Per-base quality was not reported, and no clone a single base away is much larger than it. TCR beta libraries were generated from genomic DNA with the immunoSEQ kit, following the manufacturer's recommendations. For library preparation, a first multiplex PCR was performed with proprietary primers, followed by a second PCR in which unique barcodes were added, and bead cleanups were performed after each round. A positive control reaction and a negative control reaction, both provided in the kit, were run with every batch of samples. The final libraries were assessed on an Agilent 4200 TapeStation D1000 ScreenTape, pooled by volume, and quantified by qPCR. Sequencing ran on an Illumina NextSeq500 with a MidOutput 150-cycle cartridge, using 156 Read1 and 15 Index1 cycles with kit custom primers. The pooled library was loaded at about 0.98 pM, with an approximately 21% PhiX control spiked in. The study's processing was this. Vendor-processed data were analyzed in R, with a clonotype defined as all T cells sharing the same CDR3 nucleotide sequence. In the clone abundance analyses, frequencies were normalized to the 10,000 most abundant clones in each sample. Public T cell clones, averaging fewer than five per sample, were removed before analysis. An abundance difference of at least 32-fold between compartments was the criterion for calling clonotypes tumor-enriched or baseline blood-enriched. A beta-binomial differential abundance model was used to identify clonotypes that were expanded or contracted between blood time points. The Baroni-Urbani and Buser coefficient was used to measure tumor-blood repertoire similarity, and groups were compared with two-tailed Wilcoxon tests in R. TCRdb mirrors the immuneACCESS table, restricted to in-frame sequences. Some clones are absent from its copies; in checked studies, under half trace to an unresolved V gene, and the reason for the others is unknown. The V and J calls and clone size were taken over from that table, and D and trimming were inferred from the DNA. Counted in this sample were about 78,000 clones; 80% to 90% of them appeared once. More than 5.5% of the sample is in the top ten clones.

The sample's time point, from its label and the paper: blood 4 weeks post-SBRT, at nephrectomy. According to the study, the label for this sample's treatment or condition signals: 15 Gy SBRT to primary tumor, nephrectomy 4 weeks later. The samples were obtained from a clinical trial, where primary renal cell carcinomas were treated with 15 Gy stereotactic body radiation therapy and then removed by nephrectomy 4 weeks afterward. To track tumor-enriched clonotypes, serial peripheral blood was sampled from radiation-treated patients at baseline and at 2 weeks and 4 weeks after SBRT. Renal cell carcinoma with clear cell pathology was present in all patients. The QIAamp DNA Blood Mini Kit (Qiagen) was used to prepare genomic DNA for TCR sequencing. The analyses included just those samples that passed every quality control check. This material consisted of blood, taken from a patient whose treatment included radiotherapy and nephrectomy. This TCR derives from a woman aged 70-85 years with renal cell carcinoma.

The CDR3 sequence is CASSVDPVTGNTIYF. Here is the DNA: TGTGCCAGCAGCGTAGATCCGGTAACGGGAAACACCATATATTTT. The sequence links TRBV9 to TRBJ1-3, with the D gene not confidently named. V loses 0 bases of germline sequence and J loses 4 bases, and the interval between the two ends is 11 bases. From the germline V gene, CDR1 is SGDLS and CDR2 is YYNGEE. The CDR3 runs 15 amino acids, cysteine and phenylalanine included. The kept DNA is CDR3 alone, 45 bases in frame from the first base.